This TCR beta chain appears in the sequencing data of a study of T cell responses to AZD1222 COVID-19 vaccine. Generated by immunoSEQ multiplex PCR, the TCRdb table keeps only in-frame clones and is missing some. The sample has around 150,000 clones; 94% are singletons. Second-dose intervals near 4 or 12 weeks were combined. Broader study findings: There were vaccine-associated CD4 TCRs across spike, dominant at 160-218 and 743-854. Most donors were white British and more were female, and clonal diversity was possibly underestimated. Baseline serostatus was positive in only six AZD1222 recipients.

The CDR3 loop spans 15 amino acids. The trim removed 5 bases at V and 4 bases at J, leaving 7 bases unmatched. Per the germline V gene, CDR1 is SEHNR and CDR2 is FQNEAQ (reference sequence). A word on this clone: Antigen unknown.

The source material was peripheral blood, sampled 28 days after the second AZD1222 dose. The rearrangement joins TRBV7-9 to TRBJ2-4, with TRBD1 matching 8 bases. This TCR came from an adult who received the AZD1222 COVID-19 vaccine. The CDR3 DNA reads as TGTGCCAGCAGCCCACCCCGGACAGGGAAAAACATTCAGTACTTC. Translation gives CASSPPRTGKNIQYF.